A single sample is the source of the 23 T cell receptor beta chains below, sequenced in a study of shared clonotypes between healthy human individuals. TCRdb's table, derived via immunoSEQ multiplex PCR, lists solely in-frame clones and lacks some. The sample yields 2.3 million or so clones, approximately 93% seen once. The specimen was naive CD4+ T cells from PBMCs. Documented subset: CD45RA+ positively selected. All receptors derive from a man aged 18 to 30 in good health. Some clones in this sample may be carry-over from other donors' samples.

The CDR3 DNA follows: TGTGCCAGCAGCTTAGGGGGCGGGGATCGGCCCCAGCATTTT. Amino acid sequence: CASSLGGGDRPQHF. The rearrangement uses TRBV7-9 and TRBJ1-5; maybe TRBD1 (5 bases). CDR1 and CDR2 (germline): SEHNR, FQNEAQ (reference sequence). V gave up 1 base and J gave up 9 bases, with 13 bases separating them. CDR3 size: 14 residues.

This chain uses TRBV28 with TRBJ1-6; 8 positions match TRBD1. The J segment lost 5 bases and the V segment lost 5 bases, leaving 5 bases of the junction unmatched. The germline V gene encodes CDR1 MDHEN and CDR2 SYDVKM. The CDR3 extends over 15 amino acids. For the CDR3, the DNA is TGTGCCAGCAGTCCGATGACAGGGGATAATTCACCCCTCCACTTT. It codes for CASSPMTGDNSPLHF.

V is TRBV6-1 and J is TRBJ1-4, with TRBD1 matching 7 bases. The CDR3 covers 15 residues. Losses at the gene ends were 6 bases for V and 6 bases for J; bases not matched to a gene: 10. CDR1 and CDR2 (germline): MNHNS, SASEGT. CDR3 in DNA: TGTGCCAGCAGACAGTTCGACAGGGCGGATGAAAAACTGTTTTTT. It codes for CASRQFDRADEKLFF.

The chain couples TRBV7-2 to TRBJ1-1; no clear D gene. The length of the CDR3 is 14 residues. Germline V gene data show CDR1 as SGHTA and CDR2 as FQGNSA. The V end was cut by 1 base, the J end by 1 base, with 7 bases between. In nucleotides, the CDR3 is TGTGCCAGCAGCTTAGTGTTCTGGAACACTGAAGCTTTCTTT. It yields the protein CASSLVFWNTEAFF.

For this clone: Other DNA sequences in this sample translate to the same CDR3. The chain couples TRBV5-1 to TRBJ1-1; D possibly corresponds to TRBD1 (6 bases). The germline gives CDR1 SGHRS, CDR2 YFSETQ. V lost 2 bases and J lost 4, with 12 bases in between. The CDR3 runs 14 residues. The CDR3 bases are TGCGCCAGCAGCTTACAGGGCGGTGTCACTGAAGCTTTCTTT. Amino acid sequence: CASSLQGGVTEAFF.

V gene TRBV9 combines with J gene TRBJ2-7; D is unclear. There are 15 residues in the CDR3. In germline, CDR1 is SGDLS, CDR2 YYNGEE. The V end lost 3 bases, the J end lost 1 base, and 14 bases lay between the germline ends. DNA for the CDR3: TGTGCCAGCAGCGCCCAGCCTCTTCCATCCTACGAGCAGTACTTC. It translates to CASSAQPLPSYEQYF.

In this sample, this clone turned up once. The rearrangement joins TRBV7-9 to TRBJ1-2; TRBD1 is a possible D gene (6 bases). Germline V CDR1 and CDR2: SEHNR, FQNEAQ (reference sequence). Trimming stripped 5 bases from V and 8 bases from J, with 18 bases between. This CDR3 region has 14 residues. The CDR3 protein is CASSPLGGRQGYTF. CDR3 DNA: TGTGCCAGCAGCCCTTTAGGGGGGCGCCAAGGCTACACCTTC.

The chain uses TRBV28 and TRBJ1-1, with TRBD1 matching 7 bases. This CDR3 spans 12 amino acids. The germline V gene has CDR1 MDHEN and CDR2 SYDVKM. J lost 7 bases, V lost 6 bases, and 5 bases had no gene match. DNA of the CDR3: TGTGCCAGCAGGTACAGGGGCCTTGAAGCTTTCTTT. Its translation is CASRYRGLEAFF. Full variable domain (rest looked up from reference TRBV28 and TRBJ1-1): DVKVTQSSRYLVKRTGEKVFLECVQDMDHENMFWYRQDPGLGLRLIYFSYDVKMKEKGDIPEGYSVSREKKERFSLILESASTNQTSMYLCASRYRGLEAFFGQGTRLTVV.

The V call is TRBV10-3, the J call TRBJ2-7, with 9 bases that match TRBD1. Germline V gives CDR1 ENHRY, CDR2 SYGVKD. Trimming removed 4 bases from V and 3 bases from J; junction bases left unmatched: 4. The CDR3 totals 14 residues. CDR3 DNA: TGTGCCATCAGTGCGGGACAGGGATTCTACGAGCAGTACTTC. Its protein product is CAISAGQGFYEQYF.

The CDR3 nucleotides are TGTGCCAGCAGTTTATTGGGGCGGGAGAGCTACAATGAGCAGTTCTTC. It yields the protein CASSLLGRESYNEQFF. This chain connects TRBV27 to TRBJ2-1, with TRBD2 matching over 7 bases. Germline CDR1 MNHEY, CDR2 SMNVEV (reference sequence). The CDR3 extends over 16 amino acids. Trimming at V came to 1 base and at J to 3 bases, leaving 6 bases not matched to a gene.

J is TRBJ1-1 and V is TRBV6-5, with D maybe TRBD1 (5 bases). Germline V gene data show CDR1 as MNHEY and CDR2 as SVGAGI. The V end was cut by 7 bases, the J end by 1 base, with 16 bases between. CDR3 length equals 15 residues. CDR3: CASTPAGTENTEAFF. The CDR3 region has the DNA TGTGCCAGCACCCCGGCAGGGACGGAGAACACTGAAGCTTTCTTT.

This rearrangement joins TRBV19 to TRBJ2-7; 7 bases align to TRBD1. CDR3 size: 14 residues. Trimming cost V 5 bases and J 2 bases; bases outside gene matches: 6. CDR1 and CDR2 (germline): LNHDA, SQIVND (reference sequence). The DNA for the CDR3 is TGTGCCAGTAGTGACCGGACAGGAGCCTACGAGCAGTACTTC. It is translated as CASSDRTGAYEQYF.

The V and J genes are TRBV18 and TRBJ1-1, with D unresolved. The V end was cut by 1 base, the J end by 3 bases, with 9 bases between. The germline CDR1 and CDR2 sequences are KGHSH and LQKENI. This CDR3 is built from 14 residues. Here the CDR3 DNA reads TGTGCCAGCTCACCACTAGGCAAGTACACTGAAGCTTTCTTT. As protein: CASSPLGKYTEAFF.

The J gene is TRBJ2-6, the V gene TRBV2; D not resolved. CDR1 is SNHLY and CDR2 is FYNNEI in the germline V gene. This CDR3 has 16 amino acids. The V and J ends lost 7 bases and 2 bases respectively, with 15 bases between them. This CDR3 reads CASTKAGPAGANVLTF. CDR3 DNA sequence: TGTGCCAGCACTAAGGCCGGTCCAGCTGGGGCCAACGTCCTGACTTTC.

The chain links TRBV6-1 to TRBJ2-7; 9 bases line up with TRBD1. The CDR3 contains 14 residues. Germline CDR1 MNHNS, CDR2 SASEGT. Trimming removed 4 bases from V and 4 bases from J; junction bases left unmatched: 5. CDR3 loop: CASSGRDRAYEQYF. The CDR3, as DNA: TGTGCCAGCAGTGGCCGGGACAGGGCGTACGAGCAGTACTTC.

This chain links TRBV7-3 with TRBJ1-1; D perhaps matches TRBD1 (5 bases). Germline V CDR1 and CDR2: SGHTA, FQGTGA. V was shortened by 0 bases and J by 2 bases, with 7 bases between the two germline ends. The CDR3 is made up of 14 amino acids. The CDR3 is CASSLTRDNTEAFF. CDR3 coding DNA: TGTGCCAGCAGCTTAACCCGGGACAACACTGAAGCTTTCTTT.

The chain is built from TRBV5-1 and TRBJ2-1; TRBD2 agrees at 14 bases. This CDR3 is built from 15 residues. From germline, CDR1 is SGHRS and CDR2 YFSETQ. V dropped 4 bases and J dropped 7; count of bases not matched to a gene: 4. The CDR3 spells CASSRLAGGVNEQFF. In DNA form, the CDR3 reads TGCGCCAGCAGCCGACTAGCGGGAGGGGTGAATGAGCAGTTCTTC.

This chain uses TRBV25-1 with TRBJ2-7, with 8 bases identical to TRBD1. Trimming cost V 8 bases and J 5 bases; bases outside gene matches: 14. Germline assignment: CDR1 MGHDK and CDR2 SYGVNS. The CDR3 consists of 15 residues. In DNA, the CDR3 is TGTGCCAGCGAAGACAGGGGTCTGCACAACAACGAGCAGTACTTC. Its protein product is CASEDRGLHNNEQYF.

This chain links TRBV30 with TRBJ1-2; possibly TRBD1 for D (5 bases). The length of the CDR3 is 12 residues. V was shortened by 5 bases and J by 13 bases, with 20 bases between the two germline ends. Germline V gene lookup returns CDR1 GTSNPN and CDR2 SVGIG (reference sequence). The CDR3 here is CAWGDLQGIITF. Written as DNA, the CDR3 is TGTGCCTGGGGGGACCTCCAGGGAATTATCACCTTC.

V usage is TRBV2 and J usage is TRBJ1-6, with D maybe TRBD1 (6 bases). CDR3 length: 15 residues. Trimming cost V 6 bases and J 10 bases, with 19 bases left between them. Germline-derived CDR1 and CDR2 are SNHLY and FYNNEI. CDR3 in DNA: TGTGCCAGCAGCGTGGGGGCAGGGCGTGCGTCACCCCTCCACTTT. Protein sequence: CASSVGAGRASPLHF.

The rearrangement links TRBV4-2 to TRBJ1-5; D might be TRBD1 (5 bases). V lost 0 bases to trimming and J lost 6 bases, with 15 bases between them. This CDR3 is 16 amino acids long. Germline V gene lookup returns CDR1 LGHNA and CDR2 YNFKEQ. The DNA for the CDR3 is TGTGCCAGCAGCCAAGACCAAGGGGCAGGGCTTCAGCCCCAGCATTTT. It translates to CASSQDQGAGLQPQHF.

The rearrangement links TRBV10-3 to TRBJ2-3, with D possibly being TRBD1 or TRBD2 (6 bases each). Germline V gene data show CDR1 as ENHRY and CDR2 as SYGVKD. Trimming cost V 4 bases and J 9 bases, with 17 bases left between them. The CDR3 contains 14 residues. The chain's CDR3 is CAISGGRGADTQYF. DNA for the CDR3: TGTGCCATCAGTGGGGGGCGGGGCGCTGACACGCAGTATTTT.

V usage is TRBV28 and J usage is TRBJ2-1; either TRBD1 or TRBD2 may supply D (5 bases each). The germline V gene encodes CDR1 MDHEN and CDR2 SYDVKM. Trimming removed 5 bases from V and 4 bases from J, with 18 bases in between. The CDR3 has 16 amino acids. CDR3 protein: CASSPLSFGAYNEQFF. The CDR3 region has the DNA TGTGCCAGCAGTCCCCTTTCATTCGGGGCGTACAATGAGCAGTTCTTC.